Listed here is a single TCR beta chain. The target of this receptor is not known. Base qualities are not recorded, but no much larger clone differs from it by a single base. The junction carries 13 bases between V and J, which are trimmed by 5 bases and 2 bases respectively. CDR1 and CDR2 (MNHEY, SVGEGT) derive from the germline V gene. The CDR3 runs 14 amino acids, cysteine and phenylalanine included. Of the read, only the CDR3 DNA is kept; its 42 bases are in frame from base 1. This entry is derived from a study of blood T cell repertoires in COVID-19 (dated by TCRdb to about 2020). Some background on the complete study: Samples from collaborators originated in the United States, Italy and Spain and spanned both the acute and convalescent phases of COVID-19. The material from the prospective study consisted of cDNA or gDNA derived from T cells, B-cell-depleted T cells, or PBMCs. Subjects who had been exposed to COVID-19, were actively infected with it, or had recovered from it provided the deeply sampled blood TCRbeta repertoires that made up the dataset. The repertoires were made available in a free public database intended to serve as a resource for research on the immune response to SARS-CoV-2. The samples were drawn from the first 160 participants of the ongoing ImmuneRACE study and from 950 to 1,500 subjects provided by 6 global collaborators. Sample metadata almost always included a de-identified subject ID, COVID-19 status, age in years and sex. Where available, HLA class I and class II types were obtained from metadata supplied by the sample provider rather than from assay-based typing.

Collaborating institutions collected whole blood in K2EDTA tubes following their own protocols. For TCRbeta analysis, collaborators shipped samples as frozen whole blood, isolated PBMCs, or DNA extracted from either of those sample types. TCRbeta CDR3 regions were amplified from genomic DNA using the immunoSEQ Assay, a bias-controlled multiplex PCR. On the authors' methods: The number of nucleated cells in each sample was estimated by amplification of reference gene primers within the assay. To quantify the absolute abundance of each unique TCRbeta CDR3 rearrangement, sequence reads were collapsed and filtered. For each sample, productive Simpson clonality was calculated as the square root of Simpson's diversity index over productive rearrangements. TCRdb re-hosts the immuneACCESS table, in-frame sequences only. Its copies lack some clones; in the studies checked, an unresolved V gene accounts for under half of them, and the cause for the rest is not known. The V and J calls and clone size are taken from that table; D and trimming were inferred from the DNA. The sample table lists some 40,000 clones, about 83% of them with a count of one. Of the sample, approximately 40% falls within the top ten clones.

Paper-wide results and their limitations: Clinical and demographic metadata were provided uncurated, with the amount varying by source and participant.

The clonotype was recovered from a woman aged 80 or over with acute or convalescent COVID-19. The sequence links TRBV6-2 or TRBV6-3 to TRBJ2-7; TRBD1 is perhaps the D gene, given 7 matching bases. Sequenced: peripheral blood. The bases are TGTGCCAGCAGTCCCAGGGGGGAAACCTACGAGCAGTACTTC. This yields the protein CASSPRGETYEQYF.